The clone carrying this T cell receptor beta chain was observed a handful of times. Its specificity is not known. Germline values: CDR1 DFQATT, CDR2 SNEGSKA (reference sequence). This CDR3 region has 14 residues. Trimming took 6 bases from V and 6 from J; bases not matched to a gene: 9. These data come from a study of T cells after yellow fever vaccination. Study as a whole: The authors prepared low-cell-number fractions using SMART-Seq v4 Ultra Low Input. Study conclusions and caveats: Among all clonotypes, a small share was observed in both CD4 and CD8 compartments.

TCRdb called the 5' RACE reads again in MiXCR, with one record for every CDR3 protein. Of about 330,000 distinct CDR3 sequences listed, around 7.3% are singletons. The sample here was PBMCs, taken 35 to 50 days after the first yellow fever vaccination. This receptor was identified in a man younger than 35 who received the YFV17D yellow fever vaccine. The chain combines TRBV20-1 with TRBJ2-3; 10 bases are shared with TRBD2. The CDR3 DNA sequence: TGCAGTGCCGAAAGCGGGGGGGCCGTCGATACGCAGTATTTT. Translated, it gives CSAESGGAVDTQYF.